Following are 20 T cell receptor beta chains from one sample sequenced in a study of T cell clonality in common variable immunodeficiency. Profiling relied on immunoSEQ multiplex PCR, and the TCRdb table lists in-frame clones only, not all of them. The table lists tens of thousands of clones, with no singletons. Material: peripheral blood mononuclear cells. These TCRs come from a person aged 18 to 69 in good health.

Ten or more counts support this clone. The read gets to within 3 residues of the CDR3 end, and the germline J gene fills in the rest. This chain uses TRBV6-2 or TRBV6-3 with TRBJ2-1; the match to TRBD2 covers 9 bases. Germline-derived CDR1 and CDR2 are MNHEY and SVGEGT. The junction had 14 bases not matched to a gene; V was cut back by 8 bases and J by 6 bases. CDR3 length: 16 amino acids. CDR3 DNA (partial): TGTGCCAGCTACCCACTCGTGGCTAGCGGGACCAATGAG. Translating gives CASYPLVASGTNE. The full CDR3 reads CASYPLVASGTNEQFF.

This clone showed up many times. The DNA ends 3 residues before the CDR3 does, and the rest of the CDR3 is filled in from the germline J gene. The chain uses TRBV2 and TRBJ2-3; D perhaps matches TRBD1 (6 bases). CDR1 SNHLY and CDR2 FYNNEI come from the germline V gene. This CDR3 is 15 amino acids long. Trimming took 4 bases from V and 1 from J, leaving 12 bases between them. CDR3 DNA, as far as it was read: TGTGCCAGCAGTGTACAGGGCCTCGGCACAGATACG. Its translation is CASSVQGLGTDT. The whole CDR3 protein reads CASSVQGLGTDTQYF.

This clone was detected ten times or more. Read data end 3 residues before the CDR3 end; the end is taken from the germline J gene. The V call is TRBV12-3 or TRBV12-4, the J call TRBJ1-4; 7 positions agree with TRBD1. This CDR3 region has 14 residues. The V and J ends lost 8 bases and 10 bases, in that order; junction bases with no gene match: 13. CDR3 DNA (partial): TGTGCCAGCCTTTCTGACAGGGCGGAAGGAAAA. Protein sequence: CASLSDRAEGK. The complete CDR3 protein is CASLSDRAEGKLFF.

This clone has a count of ten or more. The read comes to an end 3 residues before the CDR3 does, leaving the germline J gene to fill in the end. This rearrangement joins TRBV5-1 to TRBJ1-2; D is perhaps TRBD1 (6 bases). Trimming shortened V by 5 bases and J by 4 bases, and 12 bases separated the two germline ends. The V gene's germline CDR1 is SGHRS and CDR2 YFSETQ. CDR3 length: 13 amino acids. CDR3 in amino acids: CASRPDRSYGYTF. The sequenced CDR3 bases are TGCGCCAGCAGACCGGACAGATCCTATGGC.

This clone was recorded at least ten times. The read gets to within 3 residues of the CDR3 end, and the germline J gene fills in the rest. The chain recombines TRBV20-1 with TRBJ1-2, with 11 positions matching TRBD1. The junction had 6 bases not matched to a gene; V was cut back by 1 base and J by 5 bases. The CDR3 sequence is 15 residues long. Germline V gives CDR1 DFQATT, CDR2 SNEGSKA (reference sequence). The sequenced CDR3 bases are TGCAGTGCTAGAGTAGGACAGGGGGCAGGTTATGGC. Encoded protein: CSARVGQGAGYG. The entire CDR3 reads CSARVGQGAGYGYTF.

This clone was recorded many times. The sequence runs out 3 residues before the end of the CDR3; the remainder is reconstructed from the germline J gene. The chain couples TRBV7-8 to TRBJ1-6; tentatively, D is TRBD1 (6 bases). The germline V and J ends were trimmed by 1 base and 9 bases, with 16 bases remaining between them. The CDR3 totals 16 residues. Germline lookup yields CDR1 SGHVS and CDR2 FQNEAQ. The CDR3 loop is CASSLGTVYYPSPLHF. CDR3 DNA (partial): TGTGCCAGCAGCTTAGGGACAGTTTATTACCCTTCACCC.

This clone was observed at least ten times. From the germline J gene comes the end of the CDR3, since the read stops 3 residues before it. The chain has TRBV20-1 and TRBJ2-2, with 11 bases fitting TRBD2. In germline, CDR1 is DFQATT, CDR2 SNEGSKA (reference sequence). The CDR3 totals 16 residues. V lost 0 bases, J lost 5 bases, and 5 bases stayed unmatched. CDR3 bases read: TGCAGTGCTAGAGATCAACTAGCGGGAGAGACCGGGGAG. Residues: CSARDQLAGETGE. The whole CDR3 sequence reads CSARDQLAGETGELFF.

This clone has at least ten counts. The read terminates 3 residues before the CDR3 end, so the remaining end is supplied by the germline J gene. The V and J genes are TRBV19 and TRBJ2-7; TRBD1 aligns across 7 bases. CDR1 and CDR2 (germline): LNHDA, SQIVND (reference sequence). Trimming at V came to 4 bases and at J to 2 bases, leaving 2 bases not matched to a gene. There are 13 residues in the CDR3. CDR3 amino acids: CASSRQGTYEQYF. The CDR3 DNA, read in part, is TGTGCCAGTAGTAGACAGGGAACCTACGAG.

This clone was counted ten times or more. The read falls 3 residues short of the CDR3 end, and the missing part is taken from the germline J gene. This chain joins TRBV20-1 and TRBJ1-2; 7 nucleotides agree with TRBD1. Germline V gives CDR1 DFQATT, CDR2 SNEGSKA (reference sequence). The V gene end was trimmed by 1 base and the J gene end by 2 bases; junction bases not matched to a gene: 4. The CDR3 is 14 amino acids. CDR3 sequence: CSARGGRGNYGYTF. CDR3 bases read: TGCAGTGCTAGAGGGGGCAGGGGGAACTATGGC.

This clone was seen ten or more times. The read halts 3 residues ahead of the CDR3 end, with the missing end drawn from the germline J gene. The rearrangement links TRBV5-8 to TRBJ2-5; 7 bases map to TRBD1. Trimming at V came to 4 bases and at J to 3 bases, leaving 3 bases not matched to a gene. The CDR3 is made up of 13 amino acids. CDR1 and CDR2 (germline): SGHTS, YDEGEE. The CDR3 DNA, read in part, is TGTGCCAGCAGCCCAGGGACAGAAGAGACC. Residues: CASSPGTEET. The CDR3 in its entirety is CASSPGTEETQYF.

This clone occurred many times. Coverage ceases 3 residues before the CDR3 finishes, and the germline J gene fills in the end. The chain uses TRBV5-1 and TRBJ1-6, with TRBD1 as a possible D gene (5 bases). The CDR3 length is 15 residues. The germline CDR1 and CDR2 sequences are SGHRS and YFSETQ. Trimming took off 4 bases at V and 3 bases at J, with 11 bases between the two ends. CDR3: CASSPDSYYNSPLHF. CDR3 DNA (partial): TGCGCCAGCAGCCCAGACAGTTACTATAATTCACCC.

A remark on this clone: The observed sequence ends 3 residues before the CDR3 terminus, with the missing tail filled in from the germline J gene. The V gene is TRBV30, the J gene TRBJ2-5, with a possible D match to TRBD1 (6 bases). The germline V and J ends were trimmed by 3 bases and 6 bases, with 20 bases remaining between them. CDR3 length: 15 amino acids. Looked up from germline, CDR1 is GTSNPN and CDR2 is SVGIG (reference sequence). This CDR3 reads CAWSPGTRADKTQYF. The sequenced CDR3 bases are TGTGCCTGGAGCCCCGGGACAAGAGCGGATAAGACC.

Regarding this clone: The sequence runs out 3 residues before the end of the CDR3; the remainder is reconstructed from the germline J gene. The genes are TRBV25-1 and TRBJ2-7; D unresolved. The CDR3 sequence is 12 residues long. Germline CDR1 and CDR2: MGHDK and SYGVNS. The V end was cut by 3 bases, the J end by 4 bases, with 7 bases between. The CDR3 loop reads CASSDRRYEQYF. The CDR3 DNA, read in part, is TGTGCCAGCAGTGATCGCAGGTACGAG.

This clone was counted many times. CDR3 DNA (partial): TGCAGTGCTGTTCCAGGTTTCTCCTACGAG. Amino acid sequence: CSAVPGFSYE. In full, the CDR3 is CSAVPGFSYEQYF. The chain links TRBV20-1 to TRBJ2-7; D not certain. The read terminates 3 residues before the CDR3 end, so the remaining end is supplied by the germline J gene. The V end was cut by 5 bases, the J end by 0 bases, with 11 bases between. Germline assignment: CDR1 DFQATT and CDR2 SNEGSKA (reference sequence). The CDR3 totals 13 residues.

This clone was seen more than once but under ten times. The CDR3 end lies 3 residues beyond the end of the read and is filled in from the germline J gene. This chain links TRBV19 with TRBJ2-4, with D uncertain. The CDR3 extends over 13 amino acids. The V gene's germline CDR1 is LNHDA and CDR2 SQIVND (reference sequence). CDR3 protein: CASSISLNYGQYF. The CDR3 bases that were read are TGTGCCAGTAGTATTAGCCTTAACTATGGT.

This clone was observed at least ten times. The read ends 3 residues shy of where the CDR3 ends; the end is completed using the germline J gene. V and J are TRBV7-9 and TRBJ1-2; tentative D call: TRBD1 (6 bases). Germline V lookup: CDR1 SEHNR, CDR2 FQNEAQ (reference sequence). V gave up 2 bases and J gave up 6 bases, with 7 bases separating them. The CDR3 has 12 residues. The CDR3 bases that were read are TGTGCCAGCAGCTTACCAGGGGATGGC. Its protein product is CASSLPGDG. The complete CDR3 protein is CASSLPGDGYTF.

This clone was seen repeatedly, ten times or more. The CDR3 DNA, read in part, is TGCAGTGCAAAAGGGACAGGGGGCGGGACGACTGAA. Protein product: CSAKGTGGGTTE. The entire CDR3 reads CSAKGTGGGTTEAFF. The chain combines TRBV20-1 with TRBJ1-1; TRBD1 matches 12 bases. The missing CDR3 end, 3 residues past where the read stops, is filled in from the germline J gene. The CDR3 length is 15 residues. Germline V gene lookup returns CDR1 DFQATT and CDR2 SNEGSKA (reference sequence). With V trimmed by 6 bases and J by 5 bases, 10 bases remained unmatched.

This clone showed up many times. Partial CDR3 DNA: TGTGCCAGTAGTGTACAGGGGAGTAGGACTGAA. Its protein product is CASSVQGSRTE. The full CDR3 protein is CASSVQGSRTEAFF. This chain connects TRBV19 to TRBJ1-1, with 7 bases that match TRBD1. The sequenced fragment ends 3 residues before the CDR3 boundary, so the rest is inferred from the germline J gene. J gave up 5 bases and V 5 bases, and 8 bases lay outside the gene matches. Germline V gene data show CDR1 as LNHDA and CDR2 as SQIVND (reference sequence). The CDR3 contains 14 residues.

In this sample, this clone turned up many times. The observed sequence ends 3 residues before the CDR3 terminus, with the missing tail filled in from the germline J gene. V gene TRBV5-1 combines with J gene TRBJ1-1; D is undetermined. From germline, CDR1 is SGHRS and CDR2 YFSETQ. The V end was cut by 6 bases, the J end by 1 base, with 10 bases between. The CDR3 runs to 13 residues. The part of the CDR3 DNA that was read is TGCGCCAGCACATTGGAGGGGAACACTGAA. Its protein is CASTLEGNTE. The CDR3 in its entirety is CASTLEGNTEAFF.

This clone has at least ten counts. The read terminates 3 residues ahead of where the CDR3 ends, so the germline J gene completes it. The V call is TRBV10-1, the J call TRBJ2-5; 7 bases line up with TRBD1. V shed 4 bases, J shed 2 bases, and the junction held 7 bases outside the gene matches. The CDR3 spans 15 residues. Looked up from germline, CDR1 is WNHNN and CDR2 is SYGVQD (reference sequence). The covered CDR3 bases are TGCGCCAGCAGTGGTGGGTCGGGACAGCAAGAGACC. Its translation is CASSGGSGQQET. In full, the CDR3 reads CASSGGSGQQETQYF.